What follows are 31 T cell receptor beta chains derived from one specimen sequenced in a study of T cell responses to AZD1222 COVID-19 vaccine. Repertoires were generated with immunoSEQ multiplex PCR, while TCRdb's copy carries only in-frame clones and drops some. The sample carries 55,000 to 70,000 clones, 88% recorded once. This material consisted of peripheral blood, taken on day 0 of AZD1222 vaccination. All receptors come from an adult in good health.

This chain's CDR3 is CATSDLSVESFGELFF. The CDR3 DNA follows: TGTGCCACCAGTGATTTGTCGGTTGAGTCTTTTGGGGAGCTGTTTTTT. V is TRBV24-1 and J is TRBJ2-2; D uncertain. Germline V gene sequence: CDR1 KGHDR, CDR2 SFDVKD. The ends were cut back, 0 bases at V and 8 bases at J, with 15 bases in the middle. The CDR3 is 16 amino acids.

The rearrangement uses TRBV2 and TRBJ2-3; TRBD1 matches at 7 bases. CDR1 is SNHLY and CDR2 is FYNNEI in the germline V gene. This CDR3 spans 14 amino acids. V lost 9 bases to trimming and J lost 0 bases; unmatched junction nucleotides: 6. The CDR3 DNA follows: TGTGCCAGAGGACAGGCCCCTAGCACAGATACGCAGTATTTT. It codes for CARGQAPSTDTQYF. Variable domain in full (rest from reference TRBV2 and TRBJ2-3): EPEVTQTPSHQVTQMGQEVILRCVPISNHLYFYWYRQILGQKVEFLVSFYNNEISEKSEIFDDQFSVERPDGSNFTLKIRSTKLEDSAMYFCARGQAPSTDTQYFGPGTRLTVL.

The chain combines TRBV27 with TRBJ2-1; perhaps TRBD2 as D (8 bases). This CDR3 is built from 15 residues. Germline CDR1 and CDR2: MNHEY and SMNVEV (reference sequence). V lost 7 bases, J lost 7 bases, and 20 bases lay in between. This CDR3 is CASNSGTVGANEQFF. The CDR3 DNA sequence: TGTGCCAGCAATAGCGGGACAGTGGGCGCAAATGAGCAGTTCTTC.

The CDR3 sequence: CSASLVEYEQYF. The CDR3, as DNA: TGCAGTGCTAGTCTAGTGGAGTACGAGCAGTACTTC. This rearrangement joins TRBV20-1 to TRBJ2-7; no clear D. The CDR3 has 12 residues. Trimming stripped 3 bases from V and 4 bases from J, with 10 bases between. CDR1 and CDR2 from the germline V gene are DFQATT and SNEGSKA (reference sequence).

CDR3 residues: CASSERERQPQHF. CDR3 coding DNA: TGCGCCAGCAGTGAAAGGGAGAGACAGCCCCAGCATTTT. The chain has TRBV4-1 and TRBJ1-5; D not certain. The CDR3 runs to 13 residues. Per germline, CDR1 MGHRA and CDR2 YSYEKL. Trimming took off 6 bases at V and 7 bases at J, with 13 bases between the two ends.

The CDR3 DNA follows: TGCAGCGTTGCAGGACAGGAACATGGCTACACCTTC. This translates into CSVAGQEHGYTF. V is TRBV29-1 and J is TRBJ1-2, with 7 positions matching TRBD1. CDR3 length equals 12 residues. CDR1 is SQVTM, CDR2 ANQGSEA, per germline. The V gene end was trimmed by 4 bases and the J gene end by 6 bases; junction bases not matched to a gene: 5.

In its sample, this clone was seen once. V gene TRBV19 combines with J gene TRBJ1-4; TRBD1 is a possible D gene (6 bases). The germline V gene has CDR1 LNHDA and CDR2 SQIVND (reference sequence). The CDR3 is 14 residues long. Trimming cost V 6 bases and J 6 bases, with 14 bases left between them. The CDR3 DNA follows: TGTGCCAGTAGATTAGACCGACAGGATGAAAAACTGTTTTTT. Translation gives CASRLDRQDEKLFF.

The V and J genes are TRBV7-2 and TRBJ2-1; a possible D gene is TRBD2 (6 bases). There are 16 residues in the CDR3. The V gene lost 8 bases and the J gene lost 3 bases, with 20 bases spanning the gap. Germline V gives CDR1 SGHTA, CDR2 FQGNSA. The CDR3 coding sequence is TGTGCCAGCGGTCGAGGTATGGGACTTAACTACAATGAGCAGTTCTTC. Translating gives CASGRGMGLNYNEQFF.

This rearrangement joins TRBV12-3 or TRBV12-4 to TRBJ2-1, with unresolved D. V was clipped by 7 bases and J by 0 bases, with 7 bases between them. The CDR3 spans 13 residues. The CDR3: CASKSSSYNEQFF. The CDR3 bases are TGTGCCAGCAAGTCGAGCTCCTACAATGAGCAGTTCTTC.

The rearrangement links TRBV11-3 to TRBJ2-1; no firm D call. V was pared by 6 bases and J by 7 bases, with 7 bases between. The CDR3 spans 11 residues. Germline CDR1 reads SGHNT; CDR2 reads YENEEA. The CDR3 reads CASSHMNEQFF. The CDR3 coding sequence is TGTGCCAGCAGTCACATGAATGAGCAGTTCTTC. The full variable domain, completed using reference TRBV11-3 and TRBJ2-1, is EAGVVQSPRYKIIEKKQPVAFWCNPISGHNTLYWYLQNLGQGPELLIRYENEEAVDDSQLPKDRFSAERLKGVDSTLKIQPAELGDSAVYLCASSHMNEQFFGPGTRLTVL.

J is TRBJ2-3 and V is TRBV19; 11 bases are a match to TRBD2. V lost 1 base to trimming and J lost 1 base; unmatched junction nucleotides: 1. This CDR3 spans 16 amino acids. CDR1 LNHDA and CDR2 SQIVND come from the germline V gene (reference sequence). The DNA of the CDR3 is TGTGCCAGTAGTATAGGACTAGCGGGGCGCACAGATACGCAGTATTTT. It translates to CASSIGLAGRTDTQYF.

The chain links TRBV5-6 to TRBJ1-2; perhaps TRBD1 as D (6 bases). V gave up 1 base and J gave up 0 bases, with 7 bases separating them. The CDR3 sequence is 14 residues long. Looked up from germline, CDR1 is SGHDT and CDR2 is YYEEEE. CDR3 sequence (DNA): TGTGCCAGCAGCTTGAACAGGGCTAACTATGGCTACACCTTC. It codes for CASSLNRANYGYTF.

The gene calls are TRBV3-1 (or the pseudogene TRBV3-2) and TRBJ2-7; 10 bases are shared with TRBD2. V gave up 4 bases and J gave up 0 bases; unmatched junction bases: 6. The CDR3 is 16 amino acids. The germline CDR1 and CDR2 sequences are LGHDT and YNNKEL (reference sequence). The CDR3: CASSRTSGRASYEQYF. The CDR3 DNA reads TGTGCCAGCAGCCGAACGAGCGGGAGGGCCTCCTACGAGCAGTACTTC.

CDR3 residues: CASRPGTGGYTF. The DNA of the CDR3 is TGTGCCAGCAGGCCCGGGACAGGAGGCTACACCTTC. The gene calls are TRBV2 and TRBJ1-2, with 8 bases fitting TRBD1. Looked up from germline, CDR1 is SNHLY and CDR2 is FYNNEI. The CDR3 is 12 residues long. V shed 6 bases, J shed 8 bases, and the junction held 5 bases outside the gene matches.

This rearrangement joins TRBV18 to TRBJ1-6, with D perhaps matching TRBD1 (5 bases). V gave up 1 base and J gave up 5 bases, with 12 bases separating them. The CDR3 runs 16 residues. Germline CDR1 is KGHSH and CDR2 is LQKENI. The CDR3 nucleotides read TGTGCCAGCTCACCACTTGGGATGACAGATAATTCACCCCTCCACTTT. Translation: CASSPLGMTDNSPLHF.

V is TRBV6-6 and J is TRBJ2-3; possible D gene TRBD2, 7 bases. V was clipped by 7 bases and J by 4 bases, with 18 bases between them. This CDR3 has 15 residues. Per germline, CDR1 MNHNY and CDR2 SVGAGI (reference sequence). The CDR3, as DNA: TGTGCCAGCACCCTAGGGGGAGGGTTCTCAGATACGCAGTATTTT. It is translated as CASTLGGGFSDTQYF.

This sequence joins TRBV6-5 and TRBJ2-6, with D hard to call. CDR1 and CDR2 (germline): MNHEY, SVGAGI. The V gene lost 6 bases and the J gene lost 3 bases, with 12 bases spanning the gap. The CDR3 runs 15 residues. The CDR3, as DNA: TGTGCCAGCAGGTCCCTAGTCGGTGGGGCCAACGTCCTGACTTTC. Amino acid sequence: CASRSLVGGANVLTF.

The rearrangement uses TRBV2 and TRBJ2-1, with 8 bases aligning to TRBD2. The germline V gene has CDR1 SNHLY and CDR2 FYNNEI. V lost 5 bases to trimming and J lost 10 bases; unmatched junction nucleotides: 10. The CDR3 loop spans 14 amino acids. CDR3: CASSSPGTRNEQFF. CDR3 sequence (DNA): TGTGCCAGCAGTAGCCCCGGGACTAGAAACGAGCAGTTCTTC. Full variable domain (rest looked up from reference TRBV2 and TRBJ2-1): EPEVTQTPSHQVTQMGQEVILRCVPISNHLYFYWYRQILGQKVEFLVSFYNNEISEKSEIFDDQFSVERPDGSNFTLKIRSTKLEDSAMYFCASSSPGTRNEQFFGPGTRLTVL.

This chain links TRBV7-9 with TRBJ1-1; maybe TRBD1 (6 bases). The CDR3 spans 15 residues. Per germline, CDR1 SEHNR and CDR2 FQNEAQ (reference sequence). Between the trimmed V and J ends, which lost 7 bases and 0 bases, there was a span of 15 bases. CDR3 nucleotide sequence: TGTGCCAGCACCCCGGGCAGGGGCCTGAACACTGAAGCTTTCTTT. Translated, it gives CASTPGRGLNTEAFF.

This clone has a handful of counts. CDR3 DNA sequence: TGTGCCAGCAGTGACGGGACCCAGTACTTC. Translated: CASSDGTQYF. The chain employs TRBV25-1 and TRBJ2-5; D unresolved. The ends were cut back, 3 bases at V and 7 bases at J, with 3 bases in the middle. CDR1 and CDR2 from the germline V gene are MGHDK and SYGVNS. This CDR3 has 10 amino acids. Drawing the rest from reference TRBV25-1 and TRBJ2-5, the complete variable domain is EADIYQTPRYLVIGTGKKITLECSQTMGHDKMYWYQQDPGMELHLIHYSYGVNSTEKGDLSSESTVSRIRTEHFPLTLESARPSHTSQYLCASSDGTQYFGPGTRLLVL.

This chain uses TRBV4-1 with TRBJ1-5, with 9 bases aligning to TRBD1. Germline V gene sequence: CDR1 MGHRA, CDR2 YSYEKL. The CDR3 is made up of 15 amino acids. The V and J ends lost 2 bases and 6 bases, in that order; junction bases with no gene match: 5. CDR3 residues: CASSQKMTGGQPQHF. Here the CDR3 DNA reads TGCGCCAGCAGCCAAAAGATGACAGGGGGTCAGCCCCAGCATTTT.

This chain joins TRBV10-1 and TRBJ2-3; D is undetermined. CDR3 length equals 14 residues. Trimming took 3 bases from V and 6 from J, leaving 13 bases between them. Germline V gives CDR1 WNHNN, CDR2 SYGVQD (reference sequence). As DNA, the CDR3 is TGCGCCAGCAGTGACGCGCACTCCCGGGATACGCAGTATTTT. It specifies CASSDAHSRDTQYF.

This chain connects TRBV5-4 to TRBJ2-5; no reliable D call. V was shortened by 4 bases and J by 3 bases, with 7 bases between the two germline ends. The germline V gene encodes CDR1 SGHNT and CDR2 YYREEE (reference sequence). The CDR3 runs 12 residues. CDR3 sequence reads: CASSGNEETQYF. CDR3 nucleotide sequence: TGTGCCAGCAGCGGAAATGAAGAGACCCAGTACTTC.

The chain couples TRBV25-1 to TRBJ1-4; D remains unclear. Deletions cut 1 base from V and 5 bases from J, with 14 bases between. Germline V gene data show CDR1 as MGHDK and CDR2 as SYGVNS. The CDR3 consists of 16 residues. CDR3 coding DNA: TGTGCCAGCAGTGAATTCCGGACTGATCTGAATGAAAAACTGTTTTTT. It is translated as CASSEFRTDLNEKLFF.

CDR3 nucleotide sequence: TGTGCCACCAGTGATTTGTATGGGACAGAGAACACCGGGGAGCTGTTTTTT. Translating it yields CATSDLYGTENTGELFF. V usage is TRBV24-1 and J usage is TRBJ2-2; 7 bases are a match to TRBD1. Looked up from germline, CDR1 is KGHDR and CDR2 is SFDVKD. The CDR3 is 17 residues long. Germline trimming cut 0 bases from V and 1 base from J; bases unmatched to any gene: 4.

Of note for this clone: This CDR3 is also generated by other DNA sequences in the sample. The genes are TRBV6-5 and TRBJ1-5; possible D gene TRBD1, 5 bases. Deletions cut 2 bases from V and 0 bases from J, with 5 bases between. From germline, CDR1 is MNHEY and CDR2 SVGAGI. This CDR3 comprises 14 residues. The CDR3, as DNA: TGTGCCAGCAGTTACGGGGGTAGCAATCAGCCCCAGCATTTT. This sequence encodes CASSYGGSNQPQHF.

The chain carries TRBV9 and TRBJ2-1; 12 positions match TRBD2. The CDR3 sequence is 20 residues long. Germline trimming cut 1 base from V and 0 bases from J; bases unmatched to any gene: 11. Germline CDR1 and CDR2: SGDLS and YYNGEE. The CDR3 here is CASSVSTSGRPYSSYNEQFF. The CDR3 bases are TGTGCCAGCAGCGTAAGTACTAGCGGGAGGCCCTACAGCTCCTACAATGAGCAGTTCTTC.

This chain joins TRBV9 and TRBJ2-1; 9 bases are shared with TRBD1. The germline V gene has CDR1 SGDLS and CDR2 YYNGEE. The V gene end was trimmed by 3 bases and the J gene end by 4 bases; junction bases not matched to a gene: 5. The CDR3 runs 15 residues. CDR3 loop: CASSEPGQGYNEQFF. CDR3 coding DNA: TGTGCCAGCAGCGAACCGGGACAGGGTTACAATGAGCAGTTCTTC.

The chain uses TRBV30 and TRBJ2-7; possibly TRBD1 for D (6 bases). Trimming removed 4 bases at V and 0 bases at J, with 10 bases between. Per germline, CDR1 GTSNPN and CDR2 SVGIG (reference sequence). This CDR3 region has 13 residues. The CDR3 reads CAWNRVNSYEQYF. DNA for the CDR3: TGTGCCTGGAACAGGGTAAACTCCTACGAGCAGTACTTC.

This clone was seen only once. This chain uses TRBV7-9 with TRBJ1-4; maybe TRBD1 (5 bases). The V gene's germline CDR1 is SEHNR and CDR2 FQNEAQ (reference sequence). V was shortened by 5 bases and J by 8 bases, with 18 bases between the two germline ends. There are 15 residues in the CDR3. The CDR3 DNA reads TGTGCCAGCAGCCCCTGGGGGGGAGCTGAAGAAAAACTGTTTTTT. Its protein is CASSPWGGAEEKLFF.

V and J are TRBV5-1 and TRBJ2-4, with 9 bases aligning to TRBD1. The CDR3 runs to 16 residues. Germline V gene sequence: CDR1 SGHRS, CDR2 YFSETQ. V shed 0 bases and J 3 bases; nucleotides not matched to a gene: 4. CDR3 nucleotides: TGCGCCAGCAGCTTGGAAGGACAGGGGATCAAAAACATTCAGTACTTC. Translating it yields CASSLEGQGIKNIQYF.